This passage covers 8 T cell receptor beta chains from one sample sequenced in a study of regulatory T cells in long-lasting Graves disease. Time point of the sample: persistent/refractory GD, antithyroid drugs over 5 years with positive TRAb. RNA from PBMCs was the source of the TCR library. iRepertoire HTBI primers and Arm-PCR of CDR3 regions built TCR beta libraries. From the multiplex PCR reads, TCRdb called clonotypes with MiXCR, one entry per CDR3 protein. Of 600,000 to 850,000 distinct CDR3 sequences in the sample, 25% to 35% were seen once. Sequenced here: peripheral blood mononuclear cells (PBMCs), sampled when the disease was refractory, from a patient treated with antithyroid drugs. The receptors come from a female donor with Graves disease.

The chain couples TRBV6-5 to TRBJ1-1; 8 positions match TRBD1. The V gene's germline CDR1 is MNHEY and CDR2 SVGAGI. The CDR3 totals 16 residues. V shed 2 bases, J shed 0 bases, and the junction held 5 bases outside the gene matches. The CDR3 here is CASSYDRGVMNTEAFF. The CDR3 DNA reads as TGTGCCAGCAGTTACGACAGGGGAGTAATGAACACTGAAGCTTTCTTT.

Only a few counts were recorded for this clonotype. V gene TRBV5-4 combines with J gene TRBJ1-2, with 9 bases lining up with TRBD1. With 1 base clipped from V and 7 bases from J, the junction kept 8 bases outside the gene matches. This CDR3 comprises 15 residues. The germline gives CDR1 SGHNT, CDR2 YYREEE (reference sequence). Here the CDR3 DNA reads TGTGCCAGCAGCTTGAACACGGGACAGGGAAGTGGCTACACCTTC. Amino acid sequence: CASSLNTGQGSGYTF.

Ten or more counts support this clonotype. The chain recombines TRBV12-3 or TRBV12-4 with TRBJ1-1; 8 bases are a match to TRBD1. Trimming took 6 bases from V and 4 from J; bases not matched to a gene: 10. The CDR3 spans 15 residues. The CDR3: CASSYDRGAGTEAFF. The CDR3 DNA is TGTGCCAGCAGCTACGACAGGGGCGCGGGCACTGAAGCTTTCTTT.

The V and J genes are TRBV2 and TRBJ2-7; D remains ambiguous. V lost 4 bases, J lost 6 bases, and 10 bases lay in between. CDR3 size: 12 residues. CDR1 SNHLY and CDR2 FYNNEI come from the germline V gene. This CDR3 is CASSVLGLEQYF. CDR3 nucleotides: TGTGCCAGCAGTGTGTTAGGGCTCGAGCAGTACTTC.

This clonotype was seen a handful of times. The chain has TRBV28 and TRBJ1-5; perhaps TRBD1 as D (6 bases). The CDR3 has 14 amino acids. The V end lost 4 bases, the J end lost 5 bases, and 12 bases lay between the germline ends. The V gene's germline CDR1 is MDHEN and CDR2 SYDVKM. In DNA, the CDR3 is TGTGCCAGCAGTTCAGGAGGGGGGGATCAGCCCCAGCATTTT. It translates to CASSSGGGDQPQHF.

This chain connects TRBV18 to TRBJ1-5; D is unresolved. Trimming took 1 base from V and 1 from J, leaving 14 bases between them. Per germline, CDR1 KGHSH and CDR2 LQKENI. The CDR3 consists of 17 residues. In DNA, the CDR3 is TGTGCCAGCTCACCACTCTCCTTAACGGGGAGCAATCAGCCCCAGCATTTT. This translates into CASSPLSLTGSNQPQHF.

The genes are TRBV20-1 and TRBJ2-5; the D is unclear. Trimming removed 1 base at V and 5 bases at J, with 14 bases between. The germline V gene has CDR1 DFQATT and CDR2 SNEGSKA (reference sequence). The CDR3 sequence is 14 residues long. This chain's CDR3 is CSARVPAARETQYF. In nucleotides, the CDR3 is TGCAGTGCTAGAGTACCGGCAGCGCGGGAGACCCAGTACTTC.

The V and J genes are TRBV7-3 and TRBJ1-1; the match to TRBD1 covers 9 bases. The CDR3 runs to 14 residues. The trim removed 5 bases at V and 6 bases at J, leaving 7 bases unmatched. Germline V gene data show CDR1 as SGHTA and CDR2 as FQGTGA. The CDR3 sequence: CASSPLGTGSEAFF. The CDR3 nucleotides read TGTGCCAGCAGCCCCTTGGGGACAGGGTCTGAAGCTTTCTTT.